The clone carrying this T cell receptor beta chain has a handful of counts. Its specificity is unknown. CDR3 length: 15 residues. Germline V gene sequence: CDR1 SGHRS, CDR2 YFSETQ. V was cut by 0 bases and J by 0 bases, with 9 bases left in between. Generated by immunoSEQ multiplex PCR, the TCRdb table keeps only in-frame clones and is missing some. The top ten hold about 30% of the sample, which has 30,000 to 45,000 clones, 80% to 90% seen once. This entry is derived from a study of OX40 agonist ivuxolimab in advanced cancers. Study summary: Recorded diagnoses for dose-escalation patients were hepatocellular carcinoma, melanoma, renal cell or head and neck cancer. Averaging 60 years in age, with a range of 23 to 79, the cohort was 65% to 90% male. Study results and limitations: Low normalized clonal expansion also occurred in some nonresponding patients. Among patients with partial responses at 0.1-3.0 mg/kg, clonal expansion was among the lowest.

The specimen was CD4+ or CD8+ T cells sorted from blood, collected in a trial of the OX40 agonist ivuxolimab. This chain joins TRBV5-1 and TRBJ2-5, with D perhaps TRBD2 (5 bases). This TCR was sampled from an adult with an advanced solid tumor such as melanoma, head and neck, liver or kidney cancer. This chain's CDR3 is CASSLGLNNQETQYF. CDR3 DNA sequence: TGCGCCAGCAGCTTGGGACTAAACAACCAAGAGACCCAGTACTTC.